This T cell receptor (beta chain) is drawn from a study of STAT5B mutations in CD4+ large granular lymphocyte leukemia. Study-wide results and limits: Main leukemic clonotypes were patient-specific, but 20% to 25% appeared at low frequency elsewhere. 8/27 top patient clones versus 2/35 control clones were TRBV06-family. Patient CD4-sorted repertoires looked more clonal than healthy CD4+ repertoires, even without putative leukemic clones.

With regard to this clone: Antigen: not known.

Germline assignment: CDR1 SGHRS and CDR2 YFSETQ. V trimming: 8 bases; J trimming: 0 bases; junction bases outside the gene matches: 3. CDR3 size: 13 residues. Methods used by the authors: The detection floor for productive clonotype frequency was 2.59 x 10-5. TCRdb's copy holds only in-frame clones and misses some; the assay was immunoSEQ multiplex PCR. D and trimming were read from the DNA, whereas the V and J calls and clone size are those reported in that table. The sample carries approximately 24,000 clones, more than 60% recorded once. Sequencing was carried out using CD4+ T cells from blood buffy coats. V gene TRBV5-1 combines with J gene TRBJ1-1; 8 bases agree with TRBD1. The receptor was derived from a human donor in good health. CDR3 coding DNA: TGCGCCAGTCAGGGGGCCATGAACACTGAAGCTTTCTTT. Protein product: CASQGAMNTEAFF. Combining the CDR3 with reference TRBV5-1 and TRBJ1-1 gives the whole variable domain KAGVTQTPRYLIKTRGQQVTLSCSPISGHRSVSWYQQTPGQGLQFLFEYFSETQRNKGNFPGRFSGRQFSNSRSEMNVSTLELGDSALYLCASQGAMNTEAFFGQGTRLTVV.